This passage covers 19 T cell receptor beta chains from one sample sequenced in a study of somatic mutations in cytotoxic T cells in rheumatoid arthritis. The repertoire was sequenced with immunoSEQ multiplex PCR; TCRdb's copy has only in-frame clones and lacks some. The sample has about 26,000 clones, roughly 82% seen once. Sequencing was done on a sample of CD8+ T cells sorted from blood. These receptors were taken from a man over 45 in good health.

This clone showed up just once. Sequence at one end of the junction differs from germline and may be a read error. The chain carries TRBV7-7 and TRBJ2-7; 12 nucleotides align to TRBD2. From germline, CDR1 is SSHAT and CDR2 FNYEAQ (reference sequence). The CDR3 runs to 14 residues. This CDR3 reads CASSATSGRYEQYF. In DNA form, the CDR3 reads TGTGCTAGCAGCGCCACTAGCGGGAGGTACGAGCAGTACTTC.

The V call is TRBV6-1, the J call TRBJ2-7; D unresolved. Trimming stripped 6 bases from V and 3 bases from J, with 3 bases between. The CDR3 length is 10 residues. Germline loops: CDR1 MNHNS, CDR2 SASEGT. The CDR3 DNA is TGTGCCAGCAGGGACTACGAGCAGTACTTC. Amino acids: CASRDYEQYF.

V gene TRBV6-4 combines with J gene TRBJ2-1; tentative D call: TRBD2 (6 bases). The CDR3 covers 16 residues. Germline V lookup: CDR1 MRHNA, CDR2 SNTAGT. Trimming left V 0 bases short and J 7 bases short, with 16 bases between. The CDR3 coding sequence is TGTGCCAGCAGTGACTCTCCAGCGGGTGGAGTAAATGAGCAGTTCTTC. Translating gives CASSDSPAGGVNEQFF.

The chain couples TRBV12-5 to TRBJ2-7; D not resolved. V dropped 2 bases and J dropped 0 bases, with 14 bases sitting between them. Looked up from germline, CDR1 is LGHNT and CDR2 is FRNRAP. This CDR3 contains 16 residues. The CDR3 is CASGLWRYSSSYEQYF. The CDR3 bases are TGTGCTAGTGGTTTGTGGAGATACTCCAGCTCCTACGAGCAGTACTTC.

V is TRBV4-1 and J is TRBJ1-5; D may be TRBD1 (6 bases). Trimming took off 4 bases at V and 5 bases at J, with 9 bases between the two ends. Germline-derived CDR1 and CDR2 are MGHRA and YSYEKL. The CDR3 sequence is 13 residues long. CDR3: CASSPQGYQPQHF. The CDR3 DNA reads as TGCGCCAGCAGCCCCCAGGGGTATCAGCCCCAGCATTTT.

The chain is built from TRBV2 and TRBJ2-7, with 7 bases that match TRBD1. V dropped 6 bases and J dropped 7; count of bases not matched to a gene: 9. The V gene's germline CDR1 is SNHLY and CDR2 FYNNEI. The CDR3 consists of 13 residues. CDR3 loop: CASRGTDRREQYF. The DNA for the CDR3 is TGTGCCAGCAGGGGGACAGATCGCAGGGAGCAGTACTTC.

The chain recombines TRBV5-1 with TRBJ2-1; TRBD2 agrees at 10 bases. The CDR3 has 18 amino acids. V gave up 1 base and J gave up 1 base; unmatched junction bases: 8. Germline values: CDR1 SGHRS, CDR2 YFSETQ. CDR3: CASSLWASGSVSYNEQFF. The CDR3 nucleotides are TGCGCCAGCAGCTTGTGGGCTAGCGGGAGTGTTTCCTACAATGAGCAGTTCTTC. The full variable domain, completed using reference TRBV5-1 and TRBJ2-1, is KAGVTQTPRYLIKTRGQQVTLSCSPISGHRSVSWYQQTPGQGLQFLFEYFSETQRNKGNFPGRFSGRQFSNSRSEMNVSTLELGDSALYLCASSLWASGSVSYNEQFFGPGTRLTVL.

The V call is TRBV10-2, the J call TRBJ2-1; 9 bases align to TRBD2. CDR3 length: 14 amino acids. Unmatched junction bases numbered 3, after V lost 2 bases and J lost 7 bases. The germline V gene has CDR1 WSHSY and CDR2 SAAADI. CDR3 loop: CASSERLAGNEQFF. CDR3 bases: TGCGCCAGCAGTGAGCGGCTAGCGGGAAATGAGCAGTTCTTC.

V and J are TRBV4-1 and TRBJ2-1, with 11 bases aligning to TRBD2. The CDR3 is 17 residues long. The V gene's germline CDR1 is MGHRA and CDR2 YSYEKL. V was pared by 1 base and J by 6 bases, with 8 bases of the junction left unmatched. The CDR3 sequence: CASSQGELAGAPNEQFF. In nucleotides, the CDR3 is TGCGCCAGCAGCCAAGGGGAACTAGCGGGAGCCCCCAATGAGCAGTTCTTC.

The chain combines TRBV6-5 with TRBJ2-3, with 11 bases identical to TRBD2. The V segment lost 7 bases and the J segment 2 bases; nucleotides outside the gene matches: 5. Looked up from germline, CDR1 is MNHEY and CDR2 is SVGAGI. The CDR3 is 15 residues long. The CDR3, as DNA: TGTGCCAGCACCTATAGCGGGAGGGCCACAGATACGCAGTATTTT. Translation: CASTYSGRATDTQYF.

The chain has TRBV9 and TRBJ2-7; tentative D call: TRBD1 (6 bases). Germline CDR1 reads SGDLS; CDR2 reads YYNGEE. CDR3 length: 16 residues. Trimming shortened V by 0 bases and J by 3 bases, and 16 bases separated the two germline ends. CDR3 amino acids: CASSVDGRGLFYEQYF. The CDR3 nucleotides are TGTGCCAGCAGCGTAGATGGCAGGGGTTTATTCTACGAGCAGTACTTC.

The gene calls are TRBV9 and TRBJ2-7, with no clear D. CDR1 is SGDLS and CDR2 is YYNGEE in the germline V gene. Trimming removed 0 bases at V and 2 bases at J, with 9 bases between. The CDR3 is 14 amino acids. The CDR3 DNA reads TGTGCCAGCAGCGTAGACCAGAGTCCCTACGAGCAGTACTTC. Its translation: CASSVDQSPYEQYF. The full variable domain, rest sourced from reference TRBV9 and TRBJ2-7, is DSGVTQTPKHLITATGQRVTLRCSPRSGDLSVYWYQQSLDQGLQFLIQYYNGEERAKGNILERFSAQQFPDLHSELNLSSLELGDSALYFCASSVDQSPYEQYFGPGTRLTVT.

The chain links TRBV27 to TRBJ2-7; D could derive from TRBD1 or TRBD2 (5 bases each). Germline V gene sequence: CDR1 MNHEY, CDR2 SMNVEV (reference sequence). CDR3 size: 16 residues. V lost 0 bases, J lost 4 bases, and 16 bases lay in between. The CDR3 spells CASSLSYGTQVYEQYF. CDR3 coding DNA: TGTGCCAGCAGTTTATCGTACGGGACCCAGGTTTACGAGCAGTACTTC.

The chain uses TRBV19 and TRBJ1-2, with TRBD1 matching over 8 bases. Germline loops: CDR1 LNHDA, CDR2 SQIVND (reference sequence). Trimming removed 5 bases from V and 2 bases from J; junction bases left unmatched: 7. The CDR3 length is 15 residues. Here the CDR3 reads CASSSVRGRNYGYTF. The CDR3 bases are TGTGCCAGTAGTTCGGTCAGGGGGCGCAACTATGGCTACACCTTC.

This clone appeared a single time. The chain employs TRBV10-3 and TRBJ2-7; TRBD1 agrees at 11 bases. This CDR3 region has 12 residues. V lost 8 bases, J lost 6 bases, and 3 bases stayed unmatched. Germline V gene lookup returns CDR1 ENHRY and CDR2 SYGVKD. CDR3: CAIGQGAREQYF. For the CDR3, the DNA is TGTGCCATCGGACAGGGGGCGCGCGAGCAGTACTTC.

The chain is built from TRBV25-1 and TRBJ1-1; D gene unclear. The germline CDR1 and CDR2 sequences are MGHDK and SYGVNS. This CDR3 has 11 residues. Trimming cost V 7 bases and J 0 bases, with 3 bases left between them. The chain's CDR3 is CASMVNTEAFF. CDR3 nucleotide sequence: TGTGCCAGCATGGTGAACACTGAAGCTTTCTTT.

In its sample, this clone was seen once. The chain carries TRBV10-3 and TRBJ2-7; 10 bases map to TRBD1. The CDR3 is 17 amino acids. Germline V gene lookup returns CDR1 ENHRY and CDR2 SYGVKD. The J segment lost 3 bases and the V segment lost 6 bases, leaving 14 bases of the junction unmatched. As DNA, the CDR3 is TGTGCCATCAGCGGAGCTACACCGGGACAGGGGCACTACGAGCAGTACTTC. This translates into CAISGATPGQGHYEQYF.

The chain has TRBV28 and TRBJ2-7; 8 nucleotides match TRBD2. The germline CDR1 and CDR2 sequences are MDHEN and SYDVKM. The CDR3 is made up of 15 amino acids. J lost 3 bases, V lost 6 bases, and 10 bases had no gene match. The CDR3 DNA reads TGTGCCAGCAGCACCTACGGAGCGGGAGTCTACGAGCAGTACTTC. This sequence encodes CASSTYGAGVYEQYF.

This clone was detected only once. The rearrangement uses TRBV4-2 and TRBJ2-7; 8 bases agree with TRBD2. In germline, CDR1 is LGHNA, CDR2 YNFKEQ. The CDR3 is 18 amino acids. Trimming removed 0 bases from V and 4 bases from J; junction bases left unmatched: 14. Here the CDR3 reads CASSQDIVTGGPLYEQYF. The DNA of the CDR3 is TGTGCCAGCAGCCAAGATATCGTGACGGGAGGGCCTTTATACGAGCAGTACTTC.